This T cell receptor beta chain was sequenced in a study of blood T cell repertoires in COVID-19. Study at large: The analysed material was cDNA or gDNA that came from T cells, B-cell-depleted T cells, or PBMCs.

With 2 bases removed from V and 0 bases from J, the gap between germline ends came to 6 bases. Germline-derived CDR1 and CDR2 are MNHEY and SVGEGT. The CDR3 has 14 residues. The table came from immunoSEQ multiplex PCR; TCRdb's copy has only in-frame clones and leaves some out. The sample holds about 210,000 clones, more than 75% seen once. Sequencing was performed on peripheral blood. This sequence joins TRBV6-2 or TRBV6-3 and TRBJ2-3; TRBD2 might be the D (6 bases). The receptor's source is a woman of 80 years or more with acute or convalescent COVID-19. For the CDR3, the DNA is TGTGCCAGCAGTTACGGGGGGAGCACAGATACGCAGTATTTT. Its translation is CASSYGGSTDTQYF.